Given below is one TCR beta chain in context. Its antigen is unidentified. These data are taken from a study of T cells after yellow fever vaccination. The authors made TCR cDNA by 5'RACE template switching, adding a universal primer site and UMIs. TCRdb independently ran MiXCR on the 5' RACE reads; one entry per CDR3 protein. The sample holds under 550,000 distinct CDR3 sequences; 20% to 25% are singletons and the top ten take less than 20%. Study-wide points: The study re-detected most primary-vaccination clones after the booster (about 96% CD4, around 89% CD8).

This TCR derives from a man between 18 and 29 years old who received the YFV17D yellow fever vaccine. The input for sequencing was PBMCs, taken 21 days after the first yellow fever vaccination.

Written as DNA, the CDR3 is TGCAGTGCTATTTCTCAGGGCTTTGGAGATACGCAGTATTTT. Its protein product is CSAISQGFGDTQYF. This chain links TRBV20-1 with TRBJ2-3; D is perhaps TRBD1 (5 bases). V dropped 4 bases and J dropped 5 bases, with 16 bases sitting between them. This CDR3 spans 14 amino acids. Germline-derived CDR1 and CDR2 are DFQATT and SNEGSKA (reference sequence).